This T cell receptor (beta chain) is drawn from a study of cytomegalovirus exposure and HLA in healthy donors. Regarding the study as a whole: Evidence from a later analysis indicated that most CMV-associated TCR beta chains looked HLA-restricted.

This PCR relied on a set of 60 Vbeta primers and 13 Jbeta primers. Profiled with immunoSEQ multiplex PCR; TCRdb holds only in-frame clones, not every one. The repertoire holds approximately 70,000 clones, with roughly 67% as singletons. To note about this clone: Its antigen is unidentified.

The trim removed 5 bases at V and 1 base at J, leaving 3 bases unmatched. Germline CDR1 and CDR2: SGHTA and FQGNSA. This CDR3 is 14 amino acids long. Donors showed nominal health when sampled, although they likely had unrecorded immune exposures. The clonotype was recovered from a man aged 35 to 55 in good health and CMV-seropositive. Sequenced input: PBMCs. The chain uses TRBV7-2 and TRBJ1-1, with 8 bases fitting TRBD1. The DNA of the CDR3 is TGTGCCAGCAGCACGGACAGGGAGAACACTGAAGCTTTCTTT. Its protein product is CASSTDRENTEAFF.